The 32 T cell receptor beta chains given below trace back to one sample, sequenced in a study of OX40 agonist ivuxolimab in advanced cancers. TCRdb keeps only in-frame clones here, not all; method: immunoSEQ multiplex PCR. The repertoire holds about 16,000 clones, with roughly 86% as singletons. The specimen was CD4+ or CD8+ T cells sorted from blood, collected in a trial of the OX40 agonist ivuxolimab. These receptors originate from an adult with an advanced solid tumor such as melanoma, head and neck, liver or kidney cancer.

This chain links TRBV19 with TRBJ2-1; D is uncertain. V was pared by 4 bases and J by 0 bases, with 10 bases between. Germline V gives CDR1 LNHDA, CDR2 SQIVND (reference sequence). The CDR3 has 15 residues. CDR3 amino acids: CASSTAVTSYNEQFF. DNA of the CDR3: TGTGCCAGTAGTACTGCTGTTACCTCCTACAATGAGCAGTTCTTC. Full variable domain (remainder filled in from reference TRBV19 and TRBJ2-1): DGGITQSPKYLFRKEGQNVTLSCEQNLNHDAMYWYRQDPGQGLRLIYYSQIVNDFQKGDIAEGYSVSREKKESFPLTVTSAQKNPTAFYLCASSTAVTSYNEQFFGPGTRLTVL.

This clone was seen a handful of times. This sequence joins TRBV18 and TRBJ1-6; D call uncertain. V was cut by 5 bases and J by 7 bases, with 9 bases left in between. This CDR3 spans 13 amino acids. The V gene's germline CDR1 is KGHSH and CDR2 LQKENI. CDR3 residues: CASSSSSNSPLHF. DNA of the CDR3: TGTGCCAGCTCATCCAGCTCCAATTCACCCCTCCACTTT. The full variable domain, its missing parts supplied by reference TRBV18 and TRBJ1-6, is NAGVMQNPRHLVRRRGQEARLRCSPMKGHSHVYWYRQLPEEGLKFMVYLQKENIIDESGMPKERFSAEFPKEGPSILRIQQVVRGDSAAYFCASSSSSNSPLHFGNGTRLTVT.

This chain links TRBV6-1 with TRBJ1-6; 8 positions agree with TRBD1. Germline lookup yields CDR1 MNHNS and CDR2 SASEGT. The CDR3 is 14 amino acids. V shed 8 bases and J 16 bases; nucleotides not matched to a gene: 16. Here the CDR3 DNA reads TGTGCCAGCGCCTGGGGACAGGTTCGTGTTTCTCTCCACTTT. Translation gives CASAWGQVRVSLHF.

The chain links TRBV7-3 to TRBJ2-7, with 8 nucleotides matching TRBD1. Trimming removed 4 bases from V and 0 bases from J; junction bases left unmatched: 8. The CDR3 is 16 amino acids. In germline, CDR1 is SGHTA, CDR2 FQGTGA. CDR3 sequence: CASSSQGALGSYEQYF. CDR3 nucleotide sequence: TGTGCCAGCAGCTCGCAGGGGGCGCTAGGCTCCTACGAGCAGTACTTC.

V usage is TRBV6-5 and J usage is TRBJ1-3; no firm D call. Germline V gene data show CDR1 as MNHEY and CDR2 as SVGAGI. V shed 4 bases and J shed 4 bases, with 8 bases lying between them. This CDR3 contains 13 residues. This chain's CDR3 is CASSSGGGNTIYF. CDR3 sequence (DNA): TGTGCCAGCAGTTCCGGAGGGGGAAACACCATATATTTT.

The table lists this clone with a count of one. The CDR3 here is CASSDRGGGDTQYF. The CDR3 DNA follows: TGTGCCAGCAGTGACCGTGGGGGGGGAGATACGCAGTATTTT. The gene calls are TRBV6-4 and TRBJ2-3; 7 nucleotides match TRBD2. CDR1 and CDR2 (germline): MRHNA, SNTAGT. CDR3 length equals 14 residues. Trimming at V came to 2 bases and at J to 5 bases, leaving 4 bases not matched to a gene.

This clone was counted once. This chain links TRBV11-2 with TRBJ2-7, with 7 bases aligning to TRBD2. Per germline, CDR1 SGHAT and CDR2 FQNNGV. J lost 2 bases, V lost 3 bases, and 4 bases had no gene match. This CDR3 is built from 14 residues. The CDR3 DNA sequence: TGTGCCAGCAGCTTGGGTCGGGGGGCCTACGAGCAGTACTTC. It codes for CASSLGRGAYEQYF.

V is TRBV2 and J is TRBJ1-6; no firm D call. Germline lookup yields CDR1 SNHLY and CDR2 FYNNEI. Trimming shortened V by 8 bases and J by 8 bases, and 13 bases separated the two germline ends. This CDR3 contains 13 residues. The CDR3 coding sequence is TGTGCCAGCTCGGACGGGGTATATTCACCCCTCCACTTT. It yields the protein CASSDGVYSPLHF. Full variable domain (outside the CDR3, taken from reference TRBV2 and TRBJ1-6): EPEVTQTPSHQVTQMGQEVILRCVPISNHLYFYWYRQILGQKVEFLVSFYNNEISEKSEIFDDQFSVERPDGSNFTLKIRSTKLEDSAMYFCASSDGVYSPLHFGNGTRLTVT.

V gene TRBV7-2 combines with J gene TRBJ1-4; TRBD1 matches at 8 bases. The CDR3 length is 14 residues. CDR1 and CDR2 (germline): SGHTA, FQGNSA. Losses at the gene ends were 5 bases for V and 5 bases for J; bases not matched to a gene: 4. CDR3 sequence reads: CASSIRQGNEKLFF. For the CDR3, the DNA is TGTGCCAGCAGCATAAGACAGGGGAATGAAAAACTGTTTTTT.

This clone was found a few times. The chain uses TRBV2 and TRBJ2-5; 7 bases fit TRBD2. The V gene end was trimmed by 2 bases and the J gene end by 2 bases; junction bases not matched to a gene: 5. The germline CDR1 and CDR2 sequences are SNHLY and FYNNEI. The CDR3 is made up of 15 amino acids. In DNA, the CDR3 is TGTGCCAGCAGTGAAACTCGGGGGGAACAAGAGACCCAGTACTTC. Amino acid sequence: CASSETRGEQETQYF.

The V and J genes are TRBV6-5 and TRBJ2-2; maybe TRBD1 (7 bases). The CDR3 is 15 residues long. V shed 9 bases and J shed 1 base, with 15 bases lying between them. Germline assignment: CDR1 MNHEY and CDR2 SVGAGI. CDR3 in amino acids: CASKSQGGNTGELFF. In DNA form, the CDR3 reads TGTGCCAGTAAGAGTCAGGGGGGGAACACCGGGGAGCTGTTTTTT.

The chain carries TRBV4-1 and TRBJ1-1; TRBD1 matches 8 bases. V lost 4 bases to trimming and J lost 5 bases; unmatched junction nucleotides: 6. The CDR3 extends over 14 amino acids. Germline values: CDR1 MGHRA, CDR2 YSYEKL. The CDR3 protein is CASSPGQGGTEAFF. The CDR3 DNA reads TGCGCCAGCAGCCCCGGACAGGGAGGGACTGAAGCTTTCTTT.

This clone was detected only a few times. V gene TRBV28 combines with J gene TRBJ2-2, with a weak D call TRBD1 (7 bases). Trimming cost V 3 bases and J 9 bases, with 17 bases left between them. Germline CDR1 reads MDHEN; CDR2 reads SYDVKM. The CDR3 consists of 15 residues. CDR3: CASSFLTGRSRELFF. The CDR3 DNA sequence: TGTGCCAGCAGTTTTCTGACAGGGAGGTCGAGGGAGCTGTTTTTT.

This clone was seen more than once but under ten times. CDR3 nucleotide sequence: TGTGCCAGCAGCTCCCAGCCGGGCACAGATACGCAGTATTTT. This encodes CASSSQPGTDTQYF. This chain uses TRBV7-2 with TRBJ2-3, with D unresolved. Germline V gene data show CDR1 as SGHTA and CDR2 as FQGNSA. The CDR3 loop spans 14 amino acids. Trimming took 4 bases from V and 1 from J, leaving 9 bases between them.

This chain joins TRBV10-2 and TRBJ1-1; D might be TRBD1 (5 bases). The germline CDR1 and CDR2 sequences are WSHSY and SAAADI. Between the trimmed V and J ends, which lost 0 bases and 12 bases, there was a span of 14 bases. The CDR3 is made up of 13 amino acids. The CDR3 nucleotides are TGCGCCAGCAGTGAGTCCGGGACCCCAACGACTTTCTTT. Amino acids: CASSESGTPTTFF.

For the CDR3, the DNA is TGCGCCAGCAGCCAGCCGGGACAGGAGTACGAGCAGTACTTC. It specifies CASSQPGQEYEQYF. The gene calls are TRBV4-1 and TRBJ2-7; 8 nucleotides align to TRBD1. This CDR3 has 14 amino acids. With 3 bases clipped from V and 4 bases from J, the junction kept 5 bases outside the gene matches. Germline CDR1 reads MGHRA; CDR2 reads YSYEKL.

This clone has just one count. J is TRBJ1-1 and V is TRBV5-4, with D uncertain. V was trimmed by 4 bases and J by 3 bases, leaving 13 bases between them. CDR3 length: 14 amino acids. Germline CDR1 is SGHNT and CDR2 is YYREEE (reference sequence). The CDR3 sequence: CASSSKIGDTEAFF. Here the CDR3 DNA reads TGTGCCAGCAGCAGTAAGATAGGAGACACTGAAGCTTTCTTT.

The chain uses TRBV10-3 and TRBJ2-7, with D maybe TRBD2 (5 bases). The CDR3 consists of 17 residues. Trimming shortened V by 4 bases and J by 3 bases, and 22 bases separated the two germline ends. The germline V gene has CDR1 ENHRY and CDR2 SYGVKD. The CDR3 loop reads CAISGMGGGKVNYEQYF. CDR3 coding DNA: TGTGCCATCAGTGGCATGGGTGGAGGCAAGGTAAACTACGAGCAGTACTTC.

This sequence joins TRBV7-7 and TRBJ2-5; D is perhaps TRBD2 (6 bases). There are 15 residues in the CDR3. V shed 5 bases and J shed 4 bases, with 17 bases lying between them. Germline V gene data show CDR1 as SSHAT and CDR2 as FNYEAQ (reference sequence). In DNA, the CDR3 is TGTGCCAGCAGCACCGGTTGGGAGGCCCTAGAGACCCAGTACTTC. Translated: CASSTGWEALETQYF. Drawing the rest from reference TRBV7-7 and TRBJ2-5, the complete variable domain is GAGVSQSPRYKVTKRGQDVTLRCDPISSHATLYWYQQALGQGPEFLTYFNYEAQPDKSGLPSDRFSAERPEGSISTLTIQRTEQRDSAMYRCASSTGWEALETQYFGPGTRLLVL.

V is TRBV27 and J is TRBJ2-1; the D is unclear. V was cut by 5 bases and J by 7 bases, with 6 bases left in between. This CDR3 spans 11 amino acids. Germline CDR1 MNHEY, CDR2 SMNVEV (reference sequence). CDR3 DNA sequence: TGTGCCAGCAGTGTTTTGAATGAGCAGTTCTTC. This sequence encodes CASSVLNEQFF.

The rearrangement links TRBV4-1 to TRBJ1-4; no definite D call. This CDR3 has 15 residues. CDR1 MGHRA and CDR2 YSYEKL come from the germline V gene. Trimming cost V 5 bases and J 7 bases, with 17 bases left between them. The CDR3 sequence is CASSFDGQRFEKLFF. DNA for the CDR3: TGCGCCAGCAGCTTCGACGGGCAGCGGTTTGAAAAACTGTTTTTT.

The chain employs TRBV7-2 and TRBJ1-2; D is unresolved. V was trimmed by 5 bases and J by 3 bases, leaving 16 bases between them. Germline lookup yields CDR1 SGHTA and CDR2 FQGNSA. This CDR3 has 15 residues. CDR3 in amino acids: CASSPFNAGHYGYTF. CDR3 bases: TGTGCCAGCAGCCCCTTTAACGCCGGACACTATGGCTACACCTTC.

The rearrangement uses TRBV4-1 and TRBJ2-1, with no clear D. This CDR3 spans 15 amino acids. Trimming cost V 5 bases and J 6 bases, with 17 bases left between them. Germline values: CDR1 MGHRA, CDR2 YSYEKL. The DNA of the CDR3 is TGCGCCAGCAGCTACCGGTCCGTTCTCCTCAATGAGCAGTTCTTC. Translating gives CASSYRSVLLNEQFF.

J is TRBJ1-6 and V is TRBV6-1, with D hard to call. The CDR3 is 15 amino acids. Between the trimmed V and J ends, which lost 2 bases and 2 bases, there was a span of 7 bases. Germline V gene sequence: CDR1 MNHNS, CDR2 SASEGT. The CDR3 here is CASSERAPYNSPLHF. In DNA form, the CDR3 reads TGTGCCAGCAGTGAAAGGGCCCCCTATAATTCACCCCTCCACTTT.

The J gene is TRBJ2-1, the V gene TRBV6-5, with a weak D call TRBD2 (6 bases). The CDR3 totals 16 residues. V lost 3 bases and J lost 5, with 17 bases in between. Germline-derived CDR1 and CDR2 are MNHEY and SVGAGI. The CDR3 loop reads CASSYRSPGLNNEQFF. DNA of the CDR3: TGTGCCAGCAGTTATCGCTCCCCGGGACTCAACAATGAGCAGTTCTTC.

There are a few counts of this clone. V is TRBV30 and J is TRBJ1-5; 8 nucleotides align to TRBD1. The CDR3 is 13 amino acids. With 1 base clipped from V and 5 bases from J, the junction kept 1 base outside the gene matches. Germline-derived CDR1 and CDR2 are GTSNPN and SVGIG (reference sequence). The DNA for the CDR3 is TGTGCCTGGAGTGGACAGGGGTATCAGCCCCAGCATTTT. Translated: CAWSGQGYQPQHF.

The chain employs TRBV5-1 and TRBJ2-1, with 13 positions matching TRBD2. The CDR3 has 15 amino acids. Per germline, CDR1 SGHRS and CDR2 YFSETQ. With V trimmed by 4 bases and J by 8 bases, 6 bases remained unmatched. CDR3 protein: CASSPGLAGVDEQFF. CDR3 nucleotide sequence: TGCGCCAGCAGCCCCGGACTAGCGGGAGTCGATGAGCAGTTCTTC.

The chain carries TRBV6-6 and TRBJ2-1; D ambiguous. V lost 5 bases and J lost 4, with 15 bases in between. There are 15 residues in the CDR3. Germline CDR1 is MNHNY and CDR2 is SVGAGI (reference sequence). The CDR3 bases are TGTGCCAGCAGTAAGGGCCACATGGGTTACAATGAGCAGTTCTTC. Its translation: CASSKGHMGYNEQFF.

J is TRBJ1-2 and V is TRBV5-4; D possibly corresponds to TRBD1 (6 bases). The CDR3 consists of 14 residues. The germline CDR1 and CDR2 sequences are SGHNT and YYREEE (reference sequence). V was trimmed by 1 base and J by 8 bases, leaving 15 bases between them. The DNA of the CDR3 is TGTGCCAGCAGCTTGCGCAGGGAGGGGGAAGGCTACACCTTC. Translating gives CASSLRREGEGYTF.

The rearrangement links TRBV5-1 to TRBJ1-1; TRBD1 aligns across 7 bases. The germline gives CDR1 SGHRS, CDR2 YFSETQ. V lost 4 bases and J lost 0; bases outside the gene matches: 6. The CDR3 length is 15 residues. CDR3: CASSPWTGVNTEAFF. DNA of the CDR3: TGCGCCAGCAGCCCCTGGACAGGCGTGAACACTGAAGCTTTCTTT. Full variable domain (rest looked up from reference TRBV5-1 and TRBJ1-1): KAGVTQTPRYLIKTRGQQVTLSCSPISGHRSVSWYQQTPGQGLQFLFEYFSETQRNKGNFPGRFSGRQFSNSRSEMNVSTLELGDSALYLCASSPWTGVNTEAFFGQGTRLTVV.

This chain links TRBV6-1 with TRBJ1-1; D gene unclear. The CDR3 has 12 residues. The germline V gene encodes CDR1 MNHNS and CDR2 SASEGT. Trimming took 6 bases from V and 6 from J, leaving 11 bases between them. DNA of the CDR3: TGTGCCAGCAGGAGCCCCGGGGCTGAAGCTTTCTTT. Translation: CASRSPGAEAFF.

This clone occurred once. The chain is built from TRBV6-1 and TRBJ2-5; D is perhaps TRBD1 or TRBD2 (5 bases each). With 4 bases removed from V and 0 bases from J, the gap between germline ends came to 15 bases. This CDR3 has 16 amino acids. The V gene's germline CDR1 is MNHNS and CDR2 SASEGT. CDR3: CASSGGRASHQETQYF. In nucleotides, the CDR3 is TGTGCCAGCAGTGGGGGACGGGCCAGTCACCAAGAGACCCAGTACTTC.